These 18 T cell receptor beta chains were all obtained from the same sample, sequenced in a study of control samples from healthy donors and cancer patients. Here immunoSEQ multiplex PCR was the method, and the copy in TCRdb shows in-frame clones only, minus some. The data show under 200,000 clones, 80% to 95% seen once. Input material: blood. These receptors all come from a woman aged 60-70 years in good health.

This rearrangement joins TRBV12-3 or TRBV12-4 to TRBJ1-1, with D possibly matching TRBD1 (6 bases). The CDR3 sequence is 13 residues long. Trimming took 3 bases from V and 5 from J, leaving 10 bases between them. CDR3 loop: CASSLTGPTEAFF. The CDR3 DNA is TGTGCCAGCAGTTTGACAGGTCCTACTGAAGCTTTCTTT.

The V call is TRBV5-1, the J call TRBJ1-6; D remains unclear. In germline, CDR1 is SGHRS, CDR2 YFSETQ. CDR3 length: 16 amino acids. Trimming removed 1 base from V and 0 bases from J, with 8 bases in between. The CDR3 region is CASSLRESSYNSPLHF. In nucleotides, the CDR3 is TGCGCCAGCAGCTTGCGGGAAAGCTCCTATAATTCACCCCTCCACTTT.

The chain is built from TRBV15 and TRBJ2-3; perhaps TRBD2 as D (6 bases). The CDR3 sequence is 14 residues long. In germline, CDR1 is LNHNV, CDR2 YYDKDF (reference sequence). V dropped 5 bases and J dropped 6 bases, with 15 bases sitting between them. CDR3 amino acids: CATSPRDLYDTQYF. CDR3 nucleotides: TGTGCCACCAGCCCCCGGGACTTATACGATACGCAGTATTTT.

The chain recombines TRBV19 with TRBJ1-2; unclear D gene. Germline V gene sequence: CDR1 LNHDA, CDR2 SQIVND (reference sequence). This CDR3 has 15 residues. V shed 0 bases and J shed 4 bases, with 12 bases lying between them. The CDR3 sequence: CASSIDLSGSYGYTF. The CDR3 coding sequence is TGTGCCAGTAGTATAGATCTATCGGGGTCCTATGGCTACACCTTC. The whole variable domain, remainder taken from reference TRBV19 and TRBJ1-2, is DGGITQSPKYLFRKEGQNVTLSCEQNLNHDAMYWYRQDPGQGLRLIYYSQIVNDFQKGDIAEGYSVSREKKESFPLTVTSAQKNPTAFYLCASSIDLSGSYGYTFGSGTRLTVV.

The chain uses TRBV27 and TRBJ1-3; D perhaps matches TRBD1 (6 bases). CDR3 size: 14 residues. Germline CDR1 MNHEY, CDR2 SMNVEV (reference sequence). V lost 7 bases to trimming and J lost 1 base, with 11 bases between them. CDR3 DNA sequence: TGTGCCAGCAAAGTCCAGGGGTCTGGAAACACCATATATTTT. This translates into CASKVQGSGNTIYF.

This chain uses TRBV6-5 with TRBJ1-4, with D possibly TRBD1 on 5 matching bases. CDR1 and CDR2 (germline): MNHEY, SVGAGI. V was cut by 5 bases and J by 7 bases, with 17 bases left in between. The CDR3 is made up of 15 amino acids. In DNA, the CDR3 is TGTGCCAGCAGTCCCTCCAGGGATTCGTCTGAAAAACTGTTTTTT. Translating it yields CASSPSRDSSEKLFF.

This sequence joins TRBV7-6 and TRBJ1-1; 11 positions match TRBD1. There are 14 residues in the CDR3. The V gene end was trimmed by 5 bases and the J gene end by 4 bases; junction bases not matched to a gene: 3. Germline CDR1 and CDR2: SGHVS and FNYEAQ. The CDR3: CASSGGTGGTEAFF. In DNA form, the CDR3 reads TGTGCCAGCAGCGGTGGGACAGGGGGCACTGAAGCTTTCTTT.

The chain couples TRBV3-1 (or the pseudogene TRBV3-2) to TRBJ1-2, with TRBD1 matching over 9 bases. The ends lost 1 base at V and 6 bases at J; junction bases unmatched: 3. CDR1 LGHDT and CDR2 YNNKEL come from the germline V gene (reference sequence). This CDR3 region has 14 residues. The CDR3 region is CASSQGGTGNGYTF. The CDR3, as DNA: TGTGCCAGCAGCCAAGGCGGGACAGGGAATGGCTACACCTTC.

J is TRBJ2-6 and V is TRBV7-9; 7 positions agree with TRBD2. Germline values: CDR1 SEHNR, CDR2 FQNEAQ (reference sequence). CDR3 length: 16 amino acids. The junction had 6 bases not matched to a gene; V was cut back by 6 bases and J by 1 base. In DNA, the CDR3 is TGTGCCAGCAGTCGGGGAGGGCGGTCTGGGGCCAACGTCCTGACTTTC. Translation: CASSRGGRSGANVLTF.

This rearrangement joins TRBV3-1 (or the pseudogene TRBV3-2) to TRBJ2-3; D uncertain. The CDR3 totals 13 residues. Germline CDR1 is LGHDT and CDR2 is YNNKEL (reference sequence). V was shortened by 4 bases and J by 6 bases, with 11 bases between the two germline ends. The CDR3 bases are TGTGCCAGCAGCCGCGGAAACGTGGATACGCAGTATTTT. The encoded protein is CASSRGNVDTQYF.

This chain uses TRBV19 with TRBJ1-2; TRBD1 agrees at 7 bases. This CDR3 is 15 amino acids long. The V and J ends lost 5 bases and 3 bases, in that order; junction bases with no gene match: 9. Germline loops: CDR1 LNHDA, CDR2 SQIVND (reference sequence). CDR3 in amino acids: CASSPTGTDHYGYTF. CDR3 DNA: TGTGCCAGTAGTCCAACCGGGACAGACCACTATGGCTACACCTTC.

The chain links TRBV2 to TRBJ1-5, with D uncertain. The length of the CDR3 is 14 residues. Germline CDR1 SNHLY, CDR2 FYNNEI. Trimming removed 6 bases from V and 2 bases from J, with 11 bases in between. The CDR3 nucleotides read TGTGCCAGCAGCCCCAGTTGGGGCAATCAGCCCCAGCATTTT. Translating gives CASSPSWGNQPQHF.

CDR3 sequence (DNA): TGTGCCAGCAGCCTCCACCGGGCGGCTGGGGCCAACGTCCTGACTTTC. It encodes CASSLHRAAGANVLTF. The rearrangement links TRBV7-2 to TRBJ2-6; D is undetermined. V was trimmed by 5 bases and J by 2 bases, leaving 13 bases between them. The CDR3 has 16 amino acids. Per germline, CDR1 SGHTA and CDR2 FQGNSA.

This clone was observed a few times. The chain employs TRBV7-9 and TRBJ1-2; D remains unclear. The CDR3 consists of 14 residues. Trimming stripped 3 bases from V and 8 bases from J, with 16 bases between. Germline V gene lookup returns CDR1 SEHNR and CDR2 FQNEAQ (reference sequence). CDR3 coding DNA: TGTGCCAGCAGCTTTATAGAAGGGTTCTACGGCTACACCTTC. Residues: CASSFIEGFYGYTF.

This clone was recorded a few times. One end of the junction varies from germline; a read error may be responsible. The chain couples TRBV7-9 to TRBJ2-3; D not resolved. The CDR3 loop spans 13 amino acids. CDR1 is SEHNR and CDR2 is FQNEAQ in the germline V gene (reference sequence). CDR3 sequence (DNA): TGTGCCAGCAGCCTAGAACCCTTTCCAACCCCCTTTTTT. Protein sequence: CASSLEPFPTPFF.

CDR3: CASRRTGQETQYF. CDR3 bases: TGTGCCAGCAGAAGGACAGGGCAAGAGACCCAGTACTTC. V and J are TRBV7-2 and TRBJ2-5; 8 nucleotides line up with TRBD1. The CDR3 loop spans 13 amino acids. CDR1 and CDR2 from the germline V gene are SGHTA and FQGNSA. The junction had 2 bases not matched to a gene; V was cut back by 6 bases and J by 2 bases.

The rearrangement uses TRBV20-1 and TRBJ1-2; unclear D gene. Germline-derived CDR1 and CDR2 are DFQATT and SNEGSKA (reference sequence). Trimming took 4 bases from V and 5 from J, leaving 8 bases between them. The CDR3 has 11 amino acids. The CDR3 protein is CSAIRDYGYTF. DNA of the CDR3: TGCAGTGCTATAAGGGATTATGGCTACACCTTC.

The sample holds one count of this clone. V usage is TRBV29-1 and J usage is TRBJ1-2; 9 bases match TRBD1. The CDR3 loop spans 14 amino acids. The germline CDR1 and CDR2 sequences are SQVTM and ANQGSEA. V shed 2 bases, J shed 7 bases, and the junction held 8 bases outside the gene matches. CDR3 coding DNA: TGCAGCGTTGAACCGGGACAGGGATTTCGTGGCTACACCTTC. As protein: CSVEPGQGFRGYTF.